This TCR beta chain was recorded in a study of T cell repertoires in cytomegalovirus infection. The study, taken as a whole, reports: Cumulative public TCR beta family frequency identified CMV carriers with the relevant HLA. The response measured ex vivo was dominated by TCR beta clonotypes (HLA-C-restricted and CMV-specific).

This clonotype has more than one count but fewer than ten. Its antigen is as yet unknown. This CDR3 has 13 residues. Germline V gene sequence: CDR1 SEHNR, CDR2 FQNEAQ (reference sequence). V was shortened by 7 bases and J by 4 bases, with 11 bases between the two germline ends. TCRdb used MiXCR to reprocess the reads, holding one entry per CDR3 protein. The data contain about 180,000 distinct CDR3 sequences, around an eighth of them seen just once; the ten biggest clones take up 27%. Specimen: PBMCs. The TCR comes from a human donor in good health (CMV status not recorded). Some clones in this sample may be carry-over from other donors' samples. The chain joins TRBV7-9 to TRBJ1-3; the D is unclear. The CDR3 spells CASTSIAGNTIYF. In DNA form, the CDR3 reads TGTGCCAGCACCTCGATCGCGGGAAACACCATATATTTT.